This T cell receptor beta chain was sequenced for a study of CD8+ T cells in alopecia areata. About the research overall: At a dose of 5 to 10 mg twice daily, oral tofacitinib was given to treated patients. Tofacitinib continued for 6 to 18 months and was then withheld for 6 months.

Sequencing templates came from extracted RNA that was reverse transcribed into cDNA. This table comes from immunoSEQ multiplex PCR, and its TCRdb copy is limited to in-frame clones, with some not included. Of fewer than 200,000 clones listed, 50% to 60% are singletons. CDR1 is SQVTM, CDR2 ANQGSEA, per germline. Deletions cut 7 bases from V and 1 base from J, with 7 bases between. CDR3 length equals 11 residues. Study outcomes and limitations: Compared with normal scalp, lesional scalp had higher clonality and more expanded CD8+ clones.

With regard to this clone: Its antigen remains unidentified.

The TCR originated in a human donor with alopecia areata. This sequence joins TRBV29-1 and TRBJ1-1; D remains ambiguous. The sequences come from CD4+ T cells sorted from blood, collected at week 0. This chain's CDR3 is CSGRRNTEAFF. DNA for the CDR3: TGCAGCGGACGAAGGAACACTGAAGCTTTCTTT.